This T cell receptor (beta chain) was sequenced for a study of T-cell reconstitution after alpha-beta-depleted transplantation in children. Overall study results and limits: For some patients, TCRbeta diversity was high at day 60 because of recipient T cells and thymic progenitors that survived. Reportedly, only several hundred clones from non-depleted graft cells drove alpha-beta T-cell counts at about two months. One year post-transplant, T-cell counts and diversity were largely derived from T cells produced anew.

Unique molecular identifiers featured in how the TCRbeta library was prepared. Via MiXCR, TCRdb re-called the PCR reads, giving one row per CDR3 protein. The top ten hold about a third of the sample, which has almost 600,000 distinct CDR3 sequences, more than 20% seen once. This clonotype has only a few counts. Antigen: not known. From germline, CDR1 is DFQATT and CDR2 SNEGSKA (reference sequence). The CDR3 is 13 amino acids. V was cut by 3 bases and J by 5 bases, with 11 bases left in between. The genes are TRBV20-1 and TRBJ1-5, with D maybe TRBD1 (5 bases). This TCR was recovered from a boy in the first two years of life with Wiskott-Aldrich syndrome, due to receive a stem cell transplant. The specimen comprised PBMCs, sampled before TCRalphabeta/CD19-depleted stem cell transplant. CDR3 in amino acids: CSASRDFDQPQHF. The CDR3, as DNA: TGCAGTGCTAGCCGGGACTTCGATCAGCCCCAGCATTTT.